One and the same sample provided the 16 T cell receptor beta chains below, sequenced in a study of identical twins. TCRdb reprocessed the 5' RACE reads with MiXCR, giving one entry per CDR3 protein. The sample lists 250,000 to 300,000 distinct CDR3 sequences; 7.5% to 9.5% were seen once. The data also belong to a second study, concerning yellow fever vaccine responses in identical twins.

The sample taken for sequencing was CD8+ T cells sorted from blood. These receptors came from a woman between 18 and 29 years old in good health.

The chain couples TRBV20-1 to TRBJ2-5; D possibly corresponds to TRBD2 (6 bases). The CDR3 covers 14 residues. The ends were cut back, 2 bases at V and 1 base at J, with 11 bases in the middle. The V gene's germline CDR1 is DFQATT and CDR2 SNEGSKA (reference sequence). For the CDR3, the DNA is TGCAGTGCTAGACCGGGGGAGGTCCAAGAGACCCAGTACTTC. Amino acid sequence: CSARPGEVQETQYF.

With regard to this clonotype: Just one base apart from a much larger clone, this may be a read error. The chain employs TRBV5-6 and TRBJ2-1; D might be TRBD2 (5 bases). This CDR3 is 16 amino acids long. Per germline, CDR1 SGHDT and CDR2 YYEEEE. CDR3 protein: CTSSFGSGSSYNEQFF. CDR3 sequence (DNA): TGTACCAGCAGCTTTGGATCGGGGTCCTCCTACAATGAGCAGTTCTTC.

This clonotype was picked up many times. This chain connects TRBV3-1 to TRBJ1-5; D gene unclear. V lost 0 bases to trimming and J lost 0 bases, with 12 bases between them. This CDR3 has 17 residues. Germline CDR1 and CDR2: LGHDT and YNNKEL (reference sequence). The CDR3 region is CASSQDLLGRSNQPQHF. The CDR3, as DNA: TGTGCCAGCAGCCAAGATCTTTTGGGTCGTAGCAATCAGCCCCAGCATTTT.

The gene calls are TRBV5-6 and TRBJ2-7; D ambiguous. The V end lost 4 bases, the J end lost 5 bases, and 16 bases lay between the germline ends. The germline V gene encodes CDR1 SGHDT and CDR2 YYEEEE. This CDR3 has 14 residues. The CDR3: CASSPGPGVDEQYF. CDR3 DNA sequence: TGTGCCAGCAGCCCCGGACCGGGTGTAGACGAGCAGTACTTC. Together with reference TRBV5-6 and TRBJ2-7, the CDR3 gives the full variable domain: DAGVTQSPTHLIKTRGQQVTLRCSPKSGHDTVSWYQQALGQGPQFIFQYYEEEERQRGNFPDRFSGHQFPNYSSELNVNALLLGDSALYLCASSPGPGVDEQYFGPGTRLTVT.

The CDR3 nucleotides read TGTGCCAGCAGCCCGGATCCCCTCGAAAACACCGGGGAGCTGTTTTTT. It translates to CASSPDPLENTGELFF. This rearrangement joins TRBV3-1 to TRBJ2-2; no clear D. This CDR3 region has 16 residues. In germline, CDR1 is LGHDT, CDR2 YNNKEL (reference sequence). The ends were cut back, 4 bases at V and 2 bases at J, with 14 bases in the middle.

The rearrangement joins TRBV20-1 to TRBJ1-5; 8 bases line up with TRBD1. The CDR3 runs to 20 residues. The V gene's germline CDR1 is DFQATT and CDR2 SNEGSKA (reference sequence). V shed 5 bases, J shed 5 bases, and the junction held 26 bases outside the gene matches. CDR3 nucleotide sequence: TGCAGTGCTCCAGAGTCAGGCGGGCAGGGGGCGTTAGCTTTTTATCAGCCCCAGCATTTT. Translation gives CSAPESGGQGALAFYQPQHF.

This clonotype was seen ten or more times. The J gene is TRBJ1-2, the V gene TRBV4-3, with a tentative D call TRBD1 (5 bases). The CDR3 length is 15 residues. V was cut by 0 bases and J by 1 base, with 9 bases left in between. CDR1 and CDR2 (germline): LGHNA, YSLEER. CDR3 protein: CASSQEQGDNYGYTF. The CDR3 bases are TGCGCCAGCAGCCAAGAGCAGGGCGATAACTATGGCTACACCTTC.

This chain joins TRBV27 and TRBJ1-5; D might be TRBD1 (5 bases). Germline V gene lookup returns CDR1 MNHEY and CDR2 SMNVEV (reference sequence). The CDR3 runs 13 residues. The DNA for the CDR3 is TGTTCATCGCGTCGGGGGGGCAATCAGCCCCAGCATTTT. This sequence encodes CSSRRGGNQPQHF.

In its sample, this clonotype was seen many times. The gene calls are TRBV6-2 or TRBV6-3 and TRBJ2-7; 7 positions agree with TRBD1. Trimming cost V 8 bases and J 5 bases; bases outside gene matches: 3. The CDR3 loop spans 11 amino acids. Germline V gene data show CDR1 as MNHEY and CDR2 as SVGEGT. This CDR3 is CASGGQHEQYF. The CDR3 DNA reads TGTGCCAGCGGGGGACAGCACGAGCAGTACTTC.

This clonotype was observed many times. The CDR3 DNA reads as TGCAGTGCTAGATGGGAAAATGAGCAGTTCTTC. Translation gives CSARWENEQFF. The chain joins TRBV20-1 to TRBJ2-1; D ambiguous. CDR1 is DFQATT and CDR2 is SNEGSKA in the germline V gene (reference sequence). The CDR3 loop spans 11 amino acids. Trimming took off 2 bases at V and 7 bases at J, with 6 bases between the two ends.

In its sample, this clonotype was seen many times. CDR3 DNA: TGTGCCAGCAGTCCGGACAGGAGCTCTGGGGCCAACGTCCTGACTTTC. Translated: CASSPDRSSGANVLTF. The chain recombines TRBV28 with TRBJ2-6; TRBD1 aligns across 7 bases. The V segment lost 5 bases and the J segment 0 bases; nucleotides outside the gene matches: 4. The CDR3 is made up of 16 amino acids. Germline V gene data show CDR1 as MDHEN and CDR2 as SYDVKM.

This chain joins TRBV20-1 and TRBJ2-1; the D call may be TRBD1 or TRBD2 (6 bases each). The germline CDR1 and CDR2 sequences are DFQATT and SNEGSKA (reference sequence). Trimming stripped 6 bases from V and 10 bases from J, with 22 bases between. The length of the CDR3 is 14 residues. This CDR3 is CSAKQGPLGLEQFF. DNA for the CDR3: TGCAGTGCCAAACAGGGACCCCTAGGACTAGAGCAGTTCTTC.

The rearrangement uses TRBV11-3 and TRBJ2-1; TRBD1 is a possible D gene (5 bases). V was trimmed by 5 bases and J by 6 bases, leaving 17 bases between them. CDR1 and CDR2 (germline): SGHNT, YENEEA. The CDR3 extends over 15 amino acids. CDR3 coding DNA: TGTGCCAGCAGCGCCCGGACACAGCGTCCCAATGAGCAGTTCTTC. Translation gives CASSARTQRPNEQFF.

The genes are TRBV9 and TRBJ2-1; TRBD2 is a possible D gene (7 bases). CDR1 SGDLS and CDR2 YYNGEE come from the germline V gene. This CDR3 contains 16 residues. The V end was cut by 7 bases, the J end by 2 bases, with 19 bases between. CDR3 loop: CASGGGPTNTYNEQFF. The CDR3 bases are TGTGCCAGCGGGGGGGGCCCGACGAACACCTACAATGAGCAGTTCTTC.

The rearrangement links TRBV19 to TRBJ2-1; 10 bases align to TRBD2. CDR1 is LNHDA and CDR2 is SQIVND in the germline V gene (reference sequence). This CDR3 is 15 amino acids long. V trimming: 1 base; J trimming: 6 bases; junction bases outside the gene matches: 3. DNA for the CDR3: TGTGCCAGTAGTATAGGGACTAGCGGAGTCAATGAGCAGTTCTTC. As protein: CASSIGTSGVNEQFF.

The chain combines TRBV7-9 with TRBJ2-1; 11 bases line up with TRBD2. CDR1 SEHNR and CDR2 FQNEAQ come from the germline V gene (reference sequence). This CDR3 region has 16 residues. Trimming cost V 5 bases and J 2 bases; bases outside gene matches: 5. The CDR3 reads CASSPMTSGAYNEQFF. In DNA, the CDR3 is TGTGCCAGCAGCCCGATGACTAGCGGGGCCTACAATGAGCAGTTCTTC.